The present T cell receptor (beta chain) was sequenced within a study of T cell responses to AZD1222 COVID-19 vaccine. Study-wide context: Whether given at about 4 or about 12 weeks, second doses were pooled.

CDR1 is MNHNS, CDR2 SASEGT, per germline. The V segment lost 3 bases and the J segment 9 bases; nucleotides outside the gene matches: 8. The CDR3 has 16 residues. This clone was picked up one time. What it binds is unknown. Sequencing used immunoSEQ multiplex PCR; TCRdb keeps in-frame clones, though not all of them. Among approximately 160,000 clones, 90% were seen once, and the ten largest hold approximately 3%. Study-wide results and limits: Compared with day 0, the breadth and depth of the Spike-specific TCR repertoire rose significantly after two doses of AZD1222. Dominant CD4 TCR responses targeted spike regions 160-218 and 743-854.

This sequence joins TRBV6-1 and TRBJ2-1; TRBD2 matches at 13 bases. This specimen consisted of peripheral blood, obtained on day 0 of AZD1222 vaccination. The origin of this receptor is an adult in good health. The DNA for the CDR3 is TGTGCCAGCAGTGACCCACTAGCGGGGGGGCCGGGTGAGCAGTTCTTC. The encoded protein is CASSDPLAGGPGEQFF.